The 27 T cell receptor beta chains below were found in one sample sequenced in a study of technical replicates of blood from a handful of donors. Method: immunoSEQ multiplex PCR; TCRdb's copy keeps in-frame clones and lacks some. The sample has roughly 100,000 clones, 96% seen once; the top ten hold under 0.45%. The source material was T cells isolated from PBMCs. These receptors originate from a human donor in good health.

The chain combines TRBV5-1 with TRBJ1-3; TRBD1 agrees at 8 bases. The length of the CDR3 is 18 residues. From germline, CDR1 is SGHRS and CDR2 YFSETQ. After removal of 1 base from V and 8 bases from J, the junction contained 17 bases not matched to a gene. This chain's CDR3 is CASSLPRDRPFIWYTIYF. Here the CDR3 DNA reads TGCGCCAGCAGCTTGCCCCGGGACAGGCCGTTCATTTGGTACACCATATATTTT.

The gene calls are TRBV4-2 and TRBJ2-1; TRBD2 agrees at 13 bases. Trimming cost V 7 bases and J 15 bases; bases outside gene matches: 6. The CDR3 has 12 residues. Germline CDR1 reads LGHNA; CDR2 reads YNFKEQ. The CDR3 is CASKKGTSGTFF. CDR3 DNA: TGTGCCAGCAAAAAGGGGACTAGCGGGACGTTCTTC.

J is TRBJ1-5 and V is TRBV29-1, with 7 bases fitting TRBD1. Looked up from germline, CDR1 is SQVTM and CDR2 is ANQGSEA. This CDR3 is built from 14 residues. With V trimmed by 6 bases and J by 3 bases, 8 bases remained unmatched. Here the CDR3 reads CSVTTGNPNQPQHF. CDR3 DNA sequence: TGCAGCGTGACGACAGGGAACCCCAATCAGCCCCAGCATTTT. The full variable domain, its missing parts supplied by reference TRBV29-1 and TRBJ1-5, is SAVISQKPSRDICQRGTSLTIQCQVDSQVTMMFWYRQQPGQSLTLIATANQGSEATYESGFVIDKFPISRPNLTFSTLTVSNMSPEDSSIYLCSVTTGNPNQPQHFGDGTRLSIL.

The V and J genes are TRBV7-2 and TRBJ1-3; 8 bases map to TRBD1. With V trimmed by 2 bases and J by 8 bases, 5 bases remained unmatched. The CDR3 covers 14 residues. Germline V gene sequence: CDR1 SGHTA, CDR2 FQGNSA. CDR3 in amino acids: CASSLIGTGHTIYF. CDR3 nucleotides: TGTGCCAGCAGCTTAATCGGGACAGGACACACCATATATTTT.

V gene TRBV21-1 combines with J gene TRBJ1-5. TRBV21-1 corresponds to a pseudogene. There are 14 residues in the CDR3. CDR3 coding DNA: TGTGCCAGCAGCGGGGAGGGGGGCAATCAGCCCCAGCATTTT. It codes for CASSGEGGNQPQHF.

V and J are TRBV27 and TRBJ1-1, with 7 bases fitting TRBD1. The CDR3 sequence is 13 residues long. The V gene's germline CDR1 is MNHEY and CDR2 SMNVEV (reference sequence). The V gene end was trimmed by 4 bases and the J gene end by 1 base; junction bases not matched to a gene: 0. CDR3: CASSWDRNTEAFF. The CDR3 bases are TGTGCCAGCAGTTGGGACAGGAACACTGAAGCTTTCTTT.

The chain employs TRBV5-1 and TRBJ2-1; D is perhaps TRBD2 (5 bases). Germline V gene lookup returns CDR1 SGHRS and CDR2 YFSETQ. The CDR3 is 14 amino acids. V was shortened by 1 base and J by 7 bases, with 12 bases between the two germline ends. As DNA, the CDR3 is TGCGCCAGCAGCTTGACCCCTAGCTCTAATGAGCAGTTCTTC. It specifies CASSLTPSSNEQFF.

The chain has TRBV7-9 and TRBJ2-3; D is possibly TRBD1 (6 bases). CDR1 is SEHNR, CDR2 FQNEAQ, per germline (reference sequence). CDR3 size: 14 residues. The ends were cut back, 3 bases at V and 2 bases at J, with 9 bases in the middle. For the CDR3, the DNA is TGTGCCAGCAGCTTTGGACAGTACACAGATACGCAGTATTTT. It codes for CASSFGQYTDTQYF.

Remarks on this clone: This specimen includes other DNA sequences encoding the same CDR3. The chain links TRBV29-1 to TRBJ2-2; a possible D gene is TRBD1 (6 bases). CDR1 is SQVTM and CDR2 is ANQGSEA in the germline V gene. V was trimmed by 3 bases and J by 5 bases, leaving 7 bases between them. CDR3 length: 12 residues. CDR3 DNA sequence: TGCAGCGTTGAGCAGGGGACCGGGGAGCTGTTTTTT. This encodes CSVEQGTGELFF.

The J gene is TRBJ2-3, the V gene TRBV5-1; a possible D gene is TRBD2 (5 bases). Germline V gives CDR1 SGHRS, CDR2 YFSETQ. Trimming removed 2 bases at V and 0 bases at J, with 7 bases between. The CDR3 covers 14 residues. The CDR3 here is CASSFGGSTDTQYF. CDR3 sequence (DNA): TGCGCCAGCAGCTTCGGCGGGAGCACAGATACGCAGTATTTT.

The V and J genes are TRBV7-9 and TRBJ2-5; TRBD2 matches 7 bases. The V and J ends lost 1 base and 2 bases, in that order; junction bases with no gene match: 10. Germline CDR1 SEHNR, CDR2 FQNEAQ (reference sequence). The length of the CDR3 is 17 residues. The CDR3 DNA reads TGTGCCAGCAGCTTAGTCGCGACTAGCTCTCTACAAGAGACCCAGTACTTC. Translating gives CASSLVATSSLQETQYF.

The CDR3 spells CAVRDRGYEQYF. The DNA for the CDR3 is TGTGCCGTAAGGGACAGGGGCTACGAGCAGTACTTC. This chain uses TRBV6-6 with TRBJ2-7; 10 bases are shared with TRBD1. The germline V gene has CDR1 MNHNY and CDR2 SVGAGI (reference sequence). V shed 11 bases and J 3 bases; nucleotides not matched to a gene: 4. This CDR3 comprises 12 residues.

This chain connects TRBV12-2 to TRBJ2-5; the DNA was not compared with TRBD2, the D call given in the table. TRBV12-2 is a known pseudogene. The CDR3 covers 14 residues. CDR3 loop: CASRLVVRGETQYF. In DNA form, the CDR3 reads TGTGCAAGTCGCTTGGTAGTGAGAGGGGAGACCCAGTACTTC.

V is TRBV7-9 and J is TRBJ1-5; TRBD1 might be the D (5 bases). Trimming left V 3 bases short and J 5 bases short, with 17 bases between. This CDR3 region has 16 residues. CDR1 is SEHNR and CDR2 is FQNEAQ in the germline V gene (reference sequence). In DNA, the CDR3 is TGTGCCAGCAGCTTGGGTGCAGGGTCGTTTCATCAGCCCCAGCATTTT. This translates into CASSLGAGSFHQPQHF.

CDR3 protein: CASSPIVFANYGYTF. The CDR3 coding sequence is TGTGCCAGCAGCCCTATAGTTTTCGCGAACTATGGCTACACCTTC. The chain combines TRBV16 with TRBJ1-2; no clear D. The CDR3 has 15 amino acids. The V gene lost 4 bases and the J gene lost 2 bases, with 14 bases spanning the gap. In germline, CDR1 is KGHSY, CDR2 FQNENV.

V is TRBV10-3 and J is TRBJ2-3; D remains ambiguous. CDR3 size: 13 residues. The germline V gene has CDR1 ENHRY and CDR2 SYGVKD. V dropped 2 bases and J dropped 3 bases, with 6 bases sitting between them. The CDR3 DNA follows: TGTGCCATCAGTGAGGGAGCAACAGATACGCAGTATTTT. Amino acid sequence: CAISEGATDTQYF.

This chain links TRBV19 with TRBJ1-5; the D is unclear. Trimming cost V 10 bases and J 7 bases, with 14 bases left between them. CDR1 LNHDA and CDR2 SQIVND come from the germline V gene (reference sequence). This CDR3 has 12 amino acids. The CDR3 loop reads CATSIREQPQHF. As DNA, the CDR3 is TGTGCCACCAGTATACGGGAACAGCCCCAGCATTTT.

The rearrangement links TRBV4-2 to TRBJ2-1, with 8 positions matching TRBD2. CDR1 and CDR2 from the germline V gene are LGHNA and YNFKEQ. This CDR3 is 15 amino acids long. V was pared by 2 bases and J by 6 bases, with 6 bases of the junction left unmatched. The CDR3 nucleotides are TGTGCCAGCAGCCAAAACGACGGGACTAGCAATGAGCAGTTCTTC. Residues: CASSQNDGTSNEQFF.

V and J are TRBV7-9 and TRBJ2-7, with 10 positions matching TRBD1. The length of the CDR3 is 15 residues. Trimming removed 2 bases from V and 6 bases from J; junction bases left unmatched: 7. Germline-derived CDR1 and CDR2 are SEHNR and FQNEAQ (reference sequence). CDR3 DNA sequence: TGTGCCAGCAGCTTAAGCGGGACAGGGGTCATCGAGCAGTACTTC. Its protein product is CASSLSGTGVIEQYF.

V gene TRBV7-3 combines with J gene TRBJ2-2, with TRBD2 matching 11 bases. With 5 bases clipped from V and 1 base from J, the junction kept 3 bases outside the gene matches. CDR1 SGHTA and CDR2 FQGTGA come from the germline V gene. The CDR3 sequence is 16 residues long. The CDR3 region is CASSRGLAVNTGELFF. CDR3 nucleotide sequence: TGTGCCAGCAGCCGGGGACTAGCGGTGAACACCGGGGAGCTGTTTTTT.

This chain uses TRBV9 with TRBJ2-1; 8 bases match TRBD2. The germline V gene has CDR1 SGDLS and CDR2 YYNGEE. After removal of 0 bases from V and 7 bases from J, the junction contained 3 bases not matched to a gene. The CDR3 runs 14 residues. CDR3 amino acids: CASSVAGGPNEQFF. The DNA of the CDR3 is TGTGCCAGCAGCGTAGCGGGAGGGCCAAATGAGCAGTTCTTC.

This chain joins TRBV11-2 and TRBJ2-5; 7 nucleotides match TRBD1. Per the germline V gene, CDR1 is SGHAT and CDR2 is FQNNGV. V dropped 1 base and J dropped 4; count of bases not matched to a gene: 6. CDR3 length: 15 amino acids. CDR3 in DNA: TGTGCCAGCAGCTTAGTCGGGACAGCTCGAGAGACCCAGTACTTC. Protein product: CASSLVGTARETQYF.

The chain employs TRBV6-1 and TRBJ2-2; 8 nucleotides line up with TRBD2. The V gene's germline CDR1 is MNHNS and CDR2 SASEGT. The CDR3 loop spans 17 amino acids. The ends lost 1 base at V and 5 bases at J; junction bases unmatched: 9. The CDR3 loop is CASSEGFPGGHTGELFF. CDR3 nucleotides: TGTGCCAGCAGTGAAGGCTTCCCGGGAGGGCATACCGGGGAGCTGTTTTTT.

This chain's CDR3 is CASSLTGTSGHTGELFF. The CDR3 DNA follows: TGTGCCAGCAGCTTAACTGGAACTAGCGGTCACACCGGGGAGCTGTTTTTT. The chain is built from TRBV7-3 and TRBJ2-2; 8 nucleotides line up with TRBD2. The CDR3 extends over 17 amino acids. V shed 0 bases, J shed 3 bases, and the junction held 6 bases outside the gene matches. CDR1 is SGHTA and CDR2 is FQGTGA in the germline V gene. Using reference TRBV7-3 and TRBJ2-2 for the parts outside the CDR3, the full variable domain is GAGVSQTPSNKVTEKGKYVELRCDPISGHTALYWYRQSLGQGPEFLIYFQGTGAADDSGLPNDRFFAVRPEGSVSTLKIQRTERGDSAVYLCASSLTGTSGHTGELFFGEGSRLTVL.

This chain joins TRBV10-3 and TRBJ1-2; 8 bases line up with TRBD1. From germline, CDR1 is ENHRY and CDR2 SYGVKD. V lost 4 bases to trimming and J lost 1 base; unmatched junction nucleotides: 8. The CDR3 contains 16 residues. This CDR3 reads CAISGPRDRSNYGYTF. In DNA, the CDR3 is TGTGCCATCAGTGGTCCCCGGGACAGGAGTAACTATGGCTACACCTTC.

The rearrangement links TRBV9 to TRBJ1-2; D ambiguous. CDR1 and CDR2 (germline): SGDLS, YYNGEE. The CDR3 covers 13 residues. The V and J ends lost 0 bases and 4 bases respectively, with 7 bases between them. The CDR3 region has the DNA TGTGCCAGCAGCGTAGCACAGAGCTATGGCTACACCTTC. Protein product: CASSVAQSYGYTF.

V gene TRBV6-5 combines with J gene TRBJ2-7, with unresolved D. There are 12 residues in the CDR3. Germline loops: CDR1 MNHEY, CDR2 SVGAGI. The ends were cut back, 8 bases at V and 0 bases at J, with 8 bases in the middle. The CDR3 protein is CASRGNSYEQYF. The CDR3 nucleotides read TGTGCCAGCCGAGGCAACTCCTACGAGCAGTACTTC.